The rows below give T cell receptor beta chains drawn from one sample of a study of blood T cell repertoires in COVID-19. Some clones are missing from TCRdb's copy, which holds only in-frame ones; the method was immunoSEQ multiplex PCR. Found here are under 150,000 clones, approximately 87% of them singletons; the top ten hold approximately 2.5%. The sample comprised peripheral blood. These receptors were obtained from a young man with acute or convalescent COVID-19. Both conserved end residues are part of each CDR3.

v_gene	j_gene	CDR3aa
TRBV30	TRBJ2-3	CAFYHISSDTQYF
TRBV25-1	TRBJ1-1	CASSSPGGARTEAFF
TRBV3-1/TRBV3-2	TRBJ1-2	CASSQPPGDIYGYTF
TRBV14	TRBJ1-2	CASSQDVAYYGYTF
TRBV6-6	TRBJ2-7	CASSYAPAYSSYEQYF
TRBV19	TRBJ2-1	CASSDRDSRTNEQFF
TRBV3-1/TRBV3-2	TRBJ1-6	CASSQDGGQGYNSPLHF
TRBV6-5	TRBJ1-1	CASSFLQGAEAFF
TRBV5-5	TRBJ1-4	CASSYPGSHEKLFF
TRBV5-1	TRBJ2-5	CASSKAGGTVQETQYF
TRBV29-1	TRBJ2-1	CSVWTSADNEQFF
TRBV27	TRBJ2-1	CASSPLAHNEQFF
TRBV18	TRBJ1-1	CASSERQAVTEAFF
TRBV19	TRBJ1-3	CASSISYSSGNTIYF
TRBV27	TRBJ1-1	CASSLWTETNTEAFF
TRBV9	TRBJ1-1	CASSGDTEAFF
TRBV5-1	TRBJ2-7	CASSLAGTSGGPTYEQYF
TRBV3-1/TRBV3-2	TRBJ2-4	CASSQASVGPKNIQYF
TRBV6-5	TRBJ1-2	CASRWTVDYGYTF
TRBV4-1	TRBJ2-1	CASSQEASGGLHEQFF
TRBV5-6	TRBJ2-1	CASSRPPRRQEQFF
TRBV10-3	TRBJ1-4	CAIGGGFNEKLFF
TRBV6-2/TRBV6-3	TRBJ2-3	CASSYSGQGPTDTQYF
TRBV7-9	TRBJ1-2	CASSSGTGSYNYGYTF
TRBV18	TRBJ1-2	CASSPDRVGGYTF
TRBV29-1	TRBJ1-1	CSVDGGQGGVNTEAFF
TRBV11-3	TRBJ2-7	CASSSTSGEQYF
TRBV7-3	TRBJ2-1	CASSLIGSGAYNEQFF
TRBV6-1	TRBJ1-3	CASSGVLQGHGNTIYF
TRBV27	TRBJ1-5	CASSSDRGRQPQHF
TRBV19	TRBJ2-7	CASSAGQTGSYEQYF
TRBV6-5	TRBJ1-4	CASSYGLTNEKLFF
TRBV10-3	TRBJ1-1	CAISQGGTEAFF
TRBV30	TRBJ2-7	CAWSDSGTGAFTTYEQYF
TRBV12-3/TRBV12-4	TRBJ1-3	CAKGSGNTIYF
TRBV5-1	TRBJ1-2	CASAPQPGDYGYTF
TRBV5-1	TRBJ2-1	CASSWGLNNEQFF
TRBV3-1/TRBV3-2	TRBJ2-3	CASSPTGTSYTDTQYF
TRBV11-2	TRBJ1-1	CASSSQNTEAFF
TRBV4-1	TRBJ2-1	CASSQDAPAGWTYNEQFF
TRBV18	TRBJ2-1	CASSLTYNEQFF
TRBV20-1	TRBJ1-5	CSASRQGNQPQHF
TRBV6-2/TRBV6-3	TRBJ2-7	CASSYPTQQYF
TRBV5-4	TRBJ1-4	CASSLEGQGFEKLFF
TRBV6-4	TRBJ2-2	CASSDSDYSGELFF
TRBV18	TRBJ1-5	CASSLQGADQPQHF
TRBV30	TRBJ2-5	CACQPRQETQYF
TRBV5-6	TRBJ2-1	CASSLGGGSSYNEQFF
TRBV2	TRBJ1-5	CASSGSRAQPQHF
TRBV3-1/TRBV3-2	TRBJ1-1	CASSQDVDIRTEAFF